This TCR beta chain stems from a study of T cells in tuberculosis. Background on the study: In South Africa, adults with active tuberculosis were compared with IGRA-negative and latently infected IGRA-positive adolescents. Blood was taken before or within 7 days of anti-tuberculosis therapy. Findings and caveats of the study: Active tuberculosis patients had shorter CDR3-alpha; the beta difference was nonsignificant.

To note about this clone: Its cognate antigen is unknown.

V was shortened by 0 bases and J by 5 bases, with 12 bases between the two germline ends. From germline, CDR1 is MRHNA and CDR2 SNTAGT. The CDR3 runs 15 residues. The repertoire was sequenced with immunoSEQ multiplex PCR; TCRdb's copy has only in-frame clones and lacks some. The sample yields tens of thousands of clones, less than 95% seen once. The time point here: new active TB diagnosis, blood taken before or within 7 days of starting treatment. Each clinical donor contributed on average about 96,000 T cells from unsorted cryopreserved PBMC. The chain has TRBV6-4 and TRBJ2-3; D gene unclear. The sequence was obtained from an adult with tuberculosis. This specimen consisted of PBMCs, obtained at tuberculosis diagnosis. The CDR3 is CASSDSGRPQDTQYF. The CDR3 DNA reads TGTGCCAGCAGTGACTCGGGCAGGCCGCAAGATACGCAGTATTTT.